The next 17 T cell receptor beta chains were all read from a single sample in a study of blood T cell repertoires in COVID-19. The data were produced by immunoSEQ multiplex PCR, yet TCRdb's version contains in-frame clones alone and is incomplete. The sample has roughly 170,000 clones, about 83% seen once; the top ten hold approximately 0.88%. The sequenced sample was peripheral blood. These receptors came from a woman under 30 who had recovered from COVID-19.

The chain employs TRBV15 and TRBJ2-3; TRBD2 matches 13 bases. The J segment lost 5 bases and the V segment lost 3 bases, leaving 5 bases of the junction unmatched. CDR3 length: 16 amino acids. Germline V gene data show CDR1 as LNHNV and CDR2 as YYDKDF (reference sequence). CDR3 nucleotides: TGTGCCACCAGCAGCAAAGGACTAGCGGGGGTAGATACGCAGTATTTT. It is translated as CATSSKGLAGVDTQYF.

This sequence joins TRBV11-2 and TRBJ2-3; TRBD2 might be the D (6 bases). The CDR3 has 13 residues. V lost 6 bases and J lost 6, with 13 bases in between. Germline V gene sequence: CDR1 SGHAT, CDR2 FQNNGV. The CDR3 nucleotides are TGTGCCAGCAGTCAAAACCTAGCGGATACGCAGTATTTT. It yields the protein CASSQNLADTQYF.

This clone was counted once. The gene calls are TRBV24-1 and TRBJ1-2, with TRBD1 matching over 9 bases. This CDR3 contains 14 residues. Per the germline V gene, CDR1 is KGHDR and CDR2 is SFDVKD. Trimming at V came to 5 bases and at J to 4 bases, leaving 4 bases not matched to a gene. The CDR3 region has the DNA TGTGCCACCAGTGCTCCGGACAGGGGCTATGGCTACACCTTC. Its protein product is CATSAPDRGYGYTF.

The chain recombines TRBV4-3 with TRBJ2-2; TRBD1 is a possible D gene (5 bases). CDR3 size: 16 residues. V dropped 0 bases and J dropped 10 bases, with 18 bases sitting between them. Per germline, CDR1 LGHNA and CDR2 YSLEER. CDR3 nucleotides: TGCGCCAGCAGCCAAGACCGACTCCAGGGCTACGTGGAGCTGTTTTTT. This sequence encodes CASSQDRLQGYVELFF.

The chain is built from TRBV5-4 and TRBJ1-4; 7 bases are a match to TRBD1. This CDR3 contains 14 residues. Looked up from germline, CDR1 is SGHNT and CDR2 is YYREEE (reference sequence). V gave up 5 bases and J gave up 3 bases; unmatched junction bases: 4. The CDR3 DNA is TGTGCCAGCAGTGGCGGGACAGCTAATGAAAAACTGTTTTTT. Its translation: CASSGGTANEKLFF.

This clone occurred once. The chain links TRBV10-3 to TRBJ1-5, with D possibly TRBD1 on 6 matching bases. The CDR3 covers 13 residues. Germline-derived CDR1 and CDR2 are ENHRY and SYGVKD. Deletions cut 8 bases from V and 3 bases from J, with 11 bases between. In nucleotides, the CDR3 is TGTGCCATCGCCCGGGACAACAATCAGCCCCAGCATTTT. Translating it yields CAIARDNNQPQHF.

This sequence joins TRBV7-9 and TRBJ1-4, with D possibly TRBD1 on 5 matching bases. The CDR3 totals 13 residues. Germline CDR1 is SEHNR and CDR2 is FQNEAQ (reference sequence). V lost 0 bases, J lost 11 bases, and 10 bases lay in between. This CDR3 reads CASSLAGGEKLFF. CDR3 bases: TGTGCCAGCAGCTTAGCGGGGGGAGAGAAACTGTTTTTT.

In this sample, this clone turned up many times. In DNA form, the CDR3 reads TGTGCCAGCAGTCCAGACAGTAACTATGGCTACACCTTC. Translating gives CASSPDSNYGYTF. This rearrangement joins TRBV7-2 to TRBJ1-2, with D maybe TRBD1 (5 bases). Trimming pared 6 bases from V and 1 base from J, leaving 9 bases between. This CDR3 comprises 13 residues. The germline V gene has CDR1 SGHTA and CDR2 FQGNSA.

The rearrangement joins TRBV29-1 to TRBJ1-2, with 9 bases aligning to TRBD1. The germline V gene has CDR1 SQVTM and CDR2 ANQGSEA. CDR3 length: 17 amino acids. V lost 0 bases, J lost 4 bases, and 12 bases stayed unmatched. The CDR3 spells CSVEDPPPGTGSYGYTF. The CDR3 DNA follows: TGCAGCGTTGAAGACCCCCCTCCCGGGACAGGGAGCTATGGCTACACCTTC. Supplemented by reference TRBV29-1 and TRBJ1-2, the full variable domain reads SAVISQKPSRDICQRGTSLTIQCQVDSQVTMMFWYRQQPGQSLTLIATANQGSEATYESGFVIDKFPISRPNLTFSTLTVSNMSPEDSSIYLCSVEDPPPGTGSYGYTFGSGTRLTVV.

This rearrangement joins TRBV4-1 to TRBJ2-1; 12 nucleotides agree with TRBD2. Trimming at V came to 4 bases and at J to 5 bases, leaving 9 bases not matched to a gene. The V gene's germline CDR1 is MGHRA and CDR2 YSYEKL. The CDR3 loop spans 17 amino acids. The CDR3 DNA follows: TGCGCCAGCAGCCCCCAAGGACTAGCGGGGATAAACAATGAGCAGTTCTTC. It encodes CASSPQGLAGINNEQFF.

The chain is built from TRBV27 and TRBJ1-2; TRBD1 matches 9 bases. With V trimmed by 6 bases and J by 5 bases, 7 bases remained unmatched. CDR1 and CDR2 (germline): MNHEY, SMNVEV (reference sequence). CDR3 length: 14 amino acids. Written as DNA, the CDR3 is TGTGCCAGCAGCAACAGGGGGCCCTCATATGGCTACACCTTC. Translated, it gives CASSNRGPSYGYTF.

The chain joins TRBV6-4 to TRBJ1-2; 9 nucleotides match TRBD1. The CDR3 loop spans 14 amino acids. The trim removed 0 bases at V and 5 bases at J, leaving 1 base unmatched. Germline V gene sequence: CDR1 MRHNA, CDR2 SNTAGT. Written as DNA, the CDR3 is TGTGCCAGCAGTGACTCCGGGACAGGGTATGGCTACACCTTC. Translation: CASSDSGTGYGYTF.

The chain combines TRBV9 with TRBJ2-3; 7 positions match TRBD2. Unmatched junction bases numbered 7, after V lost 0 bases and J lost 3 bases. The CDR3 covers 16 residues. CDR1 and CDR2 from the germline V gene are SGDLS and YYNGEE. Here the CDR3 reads CASSVVGAGLTDTQYF. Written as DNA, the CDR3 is TGTGCCAGCAGCGTAGTTGGAGCGGGACTTACAGATACGCAGTATTTT.

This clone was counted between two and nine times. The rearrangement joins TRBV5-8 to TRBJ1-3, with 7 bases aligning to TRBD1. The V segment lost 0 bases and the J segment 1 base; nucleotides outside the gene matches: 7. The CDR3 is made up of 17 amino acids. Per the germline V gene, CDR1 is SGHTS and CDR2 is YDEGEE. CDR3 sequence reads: CASSLVFGTASGNTIYF. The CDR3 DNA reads TGTGCCAGCAGCTTGGTTTTTGGGACAGCATCTGGAAACACCATATATTTT.

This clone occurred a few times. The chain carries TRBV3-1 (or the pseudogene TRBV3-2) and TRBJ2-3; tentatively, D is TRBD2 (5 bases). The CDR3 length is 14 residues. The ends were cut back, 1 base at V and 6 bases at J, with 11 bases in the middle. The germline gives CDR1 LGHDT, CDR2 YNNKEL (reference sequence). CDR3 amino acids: CASSQGASGDTQYF. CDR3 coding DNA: TGTGCCAGCAGCCAAGGGGCCTCGGGGGATACGCAGTATTTT.

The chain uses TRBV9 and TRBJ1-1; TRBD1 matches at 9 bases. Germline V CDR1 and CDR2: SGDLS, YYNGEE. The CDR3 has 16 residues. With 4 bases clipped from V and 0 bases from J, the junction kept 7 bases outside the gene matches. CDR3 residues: CASSTRDRAMNTEAFF. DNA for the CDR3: TGTGCCAGCAGCACGCGGGACAGGGCCATGAACACTGAAGCTTTCTTT.

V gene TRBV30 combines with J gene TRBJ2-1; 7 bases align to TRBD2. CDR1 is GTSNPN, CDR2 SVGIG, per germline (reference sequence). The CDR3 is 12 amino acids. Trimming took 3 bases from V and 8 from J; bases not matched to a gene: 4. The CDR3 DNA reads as TGTGCCTGGAGCGCTAGCGGTGATGAGCAGTTCTTC. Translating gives CAWSASGDEQFF. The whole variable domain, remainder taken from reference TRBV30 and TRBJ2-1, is SQTIHQWPATLVQPVGSPLSLECTVEGTSNPNLYWYRQAAGRGLQLLFYSVGIGQISSEVPQNLSASRPQDRQFILSSKKLLLSDSGFYLCAWSASGDEQFFGPGTRLTVL.